This T cell receptor (beta chain) was identified in a study of blood T cells in healthy people across ages. The CDR3 is made up of 13 amino acids. Trimming took off 2 bases at V and 5 bases at J, with 10 bases between the two ends. CDR1 is SGHTA and CDR2 is FQGNSA in the germline V gene. PCR was performed a second time for about 7 to 11 cycles using a sample-barcoded 5' primer and a J-beta primer mix. Via MiXCR, TCRdb re-called the 5' RACE reads, giving one row per CDR3 protein. The sample contains 1.6 million or so distinct CDR3 sequences, 30% to 35% of which appear only once. Concerning this clonotype itself: A much bigger clone sits one base away, suggesting this may be a read error.

The chain employs TRBV7-2 and TRBJ2-7; tentative D call: TRBD2 (6 bases). Input material: blood. The receptor's source is a woman in her 30s in good health. The CDR3 spells CASSLRLVDEQYF. In nucleotides, the CDR3 is TGTGCCAGCAGCTTACGACTAGTAGACGAGCAGTACTTC.